This T cell receptor (beta chain) was sequenced during a study of a mutant IDH1 vaccine in newly diagnosed glioma. The germline CDR1 and CDR2 sequences are GTSNPN and SVGIG (reference sequence). The CDR3 sequence is 15 residues long. J lost 3 bases, V lost 0 bases, and 2 bases had no gene match. Clones were sequenced by immunoSEQ multiplex PCR, and TCRdb holds only the in-frame ones, with some missing. This sample carries some 60,000 clones, less than 85% of them seen once, and the ten largest clones take about 3.8%. To note about this clone: Its antigen is unidentified.

The time point was: week 11, during vaccination. Each dose of the vaccine consisted of 300 ug of mutant IDH1 20-mer peptide, with topical imiquimod. The chain employs TRBV30 and TRBJ2-1, with 10 positions matching TRBD2. The sequencing here drew on PBMCs, taken from a glioma patient whose treatment included an IDH1 peptide vaccine. This sequence was found in a man aged 25 to 40 with glioma. CDR3 in amino acids: CAWSVVAGGYNEQFF. The CDR3 DNA is TGTGCCTGGAGTGTGGTAGCGGGAGGCTACAATGAGCAGTTCTTC.